This T cell receptor (beta chain) was captured in a study of control samples from healthy donors and cancer patients. Measured with immunoSEQ multiplex PCR; TCRdb has only the in-frame clones, and not every one. The sample contains fewer than 200,000 clones, around 89% of which appear only once. Germline V gene lookup returns CDR1 LNHDA and CDR2 SQIVND (reference sequence). After removal of 5 bases from V and 2 bases from J, the junction contained 3 bases not matched to a gene. CDR3 length: 14 amino acids. This clonotype was obtained from a woman between 50 and 59 years old in good health. This chain links TRBV19 with TRBJ2-3; 8 bases agree with TRBD1. What was sequenced was blood. CDR3: CASSEGQVTDTQYF. The DNA for the CDR3 is TGTGCCAGTAGTGAGGGACAGGTCACAGATACGCAGTATTTT.